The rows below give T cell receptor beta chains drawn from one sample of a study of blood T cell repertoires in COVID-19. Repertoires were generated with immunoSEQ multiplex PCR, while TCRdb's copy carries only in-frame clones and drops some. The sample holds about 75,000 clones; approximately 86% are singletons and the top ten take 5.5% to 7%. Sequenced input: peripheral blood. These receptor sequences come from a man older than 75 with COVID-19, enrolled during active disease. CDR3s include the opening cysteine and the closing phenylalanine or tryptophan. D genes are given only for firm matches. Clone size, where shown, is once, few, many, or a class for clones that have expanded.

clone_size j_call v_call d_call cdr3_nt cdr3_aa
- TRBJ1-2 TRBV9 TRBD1 TGTGCCAGCAGCGTAGCCGCGACAGGGGACTATGGCTACACCTTC CASSVAATGDYGYTF
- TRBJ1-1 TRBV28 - TGTGCCAGCAGCTCCCAGGGCACTGAAGCTTTCTTT CASSSQGTEAFF
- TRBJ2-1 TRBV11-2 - TGTGCCAGCAGCTTTCAGCCCAGGGGTTCCTACAATGAGCAGTTCTTC CASSFQPRGSYNEQFF
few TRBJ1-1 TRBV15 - TGTGCCACCAGCAGAGATGATTGGGCAGGGCCCATGAACACTGAAGCTTTCTTT CATSRDDWAGPMNTEAFF
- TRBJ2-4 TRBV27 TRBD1 TGTGCCATCGTCAGGGGGCCTAGCAAAAACATTCAGTACTTC CAIVRGPSKNIQYF
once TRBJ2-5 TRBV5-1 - TGCGCCAGCAGCTTGAGCCAGAACTATCAAGAGACCCAGTACTTC CASSLSQNYQETQYF
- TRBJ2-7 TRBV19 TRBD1 TGTGCCAGTAGTACAAACAGGGGAAGCGAGCAGTACTTC CASSTNRGSEQYF
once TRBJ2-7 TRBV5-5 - TGTGCCAGCAGCTTGACCTTCTTCGGGCAGTACTTC CASSLTFFGQYF
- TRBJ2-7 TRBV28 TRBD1 TGTGCCAGCAGTCTGACAGGGGGTAAACCTACCGCCTACGAGCAGTACTTC CASSLTGGKPTAYEQYF
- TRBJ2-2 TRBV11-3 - TGTGCCAGCAGCTTAGTGGGGCCAGGCGGGGAGCTGTTTTTT CASSLVGPGGELFF
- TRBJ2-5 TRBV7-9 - TGTGCCAGCAGCTTACTGGGCCCAGTGGAGACCCAGTACTTC CASSLLGPVETQYF
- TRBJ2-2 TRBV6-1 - TGTGCCAGCAGTGGAAAAGGTTCCAGGTCGACCGGGGAGCTGTTTTTT CASSGKGSRSTGELFF